The 30 T cell receptor beta chains in this list originate from one sample, sequenced in a study of T cells in Graves' hyperthyroidism and ophthalmopathy. RNA transcripts provided the source from which TCR beta CDR3 regions were amplified. The TCR CDR3 first-round RT-PCR relied on the HTBI primer set. MiXCR, applied by TCRdb to the multiplex PCR reads, yields one record per CDR3 protein. Of more than 600,000 distinct CDR3 sequences in the sample, about a sixth were seen once. The sample taken for sequencing was blood. The receptors come from a man aged 18 to 30 with Graves' hyperthyroidism.

The rearrangement joins TRBV28 to TRBJ1-5; TRBD1 agrees at 11 bases. Germline CDR1 and CDR2: MDHEN and SYDVKM. The CDR3 loop spans 19 amino acids. The ends lost 7 bases at V and 4 bases at J; junction bases unmatched: 18. In nucleotides, the CDR3 is TGTGCCAGCACTACAAGCAGTTTAAAGGACAGGGGGCTTAATCAGCCCCAGCATTTT. It specifies CASTTSSLKDRGLNQPQHF.

The chain joins TRBV29-1 to TRBJ2-7; D remains ambiguous. With 4 bases removed from V and 2 bases from J, the gap between germline ends came to 9 bases. Germline V gene data show CDR1 as SQVTM and CDR2 as ANQGSEA. The CDR3 runs 12 residues. The CDR3 DNA is TGCAGCGTTGGTAAGAGCACCTACGAGCAGTACTTC. As protein: CSVGKSTYEQYF.

This clonotype was seen at least ten times. The rearrangement links TRBV6-1 to TRBJ1-1; maybe TRBD1 (5 bases). CDR1 and CDR2 from the germline V gene are MNHNS and SASEGT. V was clipped by 5 bases and J by 11 bases, with 12 bases between them. The CDR3 is made up of 11 amino acids. CDR3 in amino acids: CASSNGWGAFF. The CDR3 coding sequence is TGTGCCAGCAGTAATGGATGGGGGGCTTTCTTT.

This clonotype has ten or more counts. The V call is TRBV18, the J call TRBJ1-4; D not resolved. The CDR3 is 15 amino acids. Between the trimmed V and J ends, which lost 2 bases and 3 bases, there was a span of 10 bases. The germline V gene encodes CDR1 KGHSH and CDR2 LQKENI. This chain's CDR3 is CASSPNSGANEKLFF. CDR3 bases: TGTGCCAGCTCACCAAACTCCGGGGCTAATGAAAAACTGTTTTTT.

This clonotype has a handful of counts. The chain recombines TRBV6-5 with TRBJ2-1; 10 bases map to TRBD2. The CDR3 is made up of 17 amino acids. V lost 2 bases and J lost 5; bases outside the gene matches: 9. The germline gives CDR1 MNHEY, CDR2 SVGAGI. The DNA of the CDR3 is TGTGCCAGCAGTTACGGCCCAAGCGGGAGGGGTGACAATGAGCAGTTCTTC. Its translation: CASSYGPSGRGDNEQFF.

This clonotype was seen repeatedly, ten times or more. The rearrangement links TRBV6-1 to TRBJ2-7; perhaps TRBD2 as D (6 bases). V was trimmed by 7 bases and J by 0 bases, leaving 19 bases between them. CDR1 and CDR2 from the germline V gene are MNHNS and SASEGT. The CDR3 consists of 16 residues. The CDR3 spells CASKLAAYINSYEQYF. For the CDR3, the DNA is TGTGCCAGCAAACTAGCAGCCTACATTAACTCCTACGAGCAGTACTTC.

This clonotype was seen at least ten times. The gene calls are TRBV20-1 and TRBJ2-1; tentatively, D is TRBD2 (7 bases). Per germline, CDR1 DFQATT and CDR2 SNEGSKA (reference sequence). Trimming cost V 3 bases and J 9 bases, with 12 bases left between them. There are 12 residues in the CDR3. The CDR3 coding sequence is TGCAGTGCTAGCAGAGGGGGGGGTGAGCAGTTCTTC. It specifies CSASRGGGEQFF.

This clonotype was counted a few times. J is TRBJ2-6 and V is TRBV30; D unresolved. CDR1 is GTSNPN and CDR2 is SVGIG in the germline V gene (reference sequence). This CDR3 contains 12 residues. V was shortened by 3 bases and J by 3 bases, with 3 bases between the two germline ends. CDR3 sequence reads: CAWRFGANVLTF. For the CDR3, the DNA is TGTGCCTGGAGGTTTGGGGCCAACGTCCTGACTTTC.

The chain recombines TRBV24-1 with TRBJ2-1; the match to TRBD2 covers 11 bases. The germline V gene encodes CDR1 KGHDR and CDR2 SFDVKD. The CDR3 contains 18 residues. V lost 10 bases, J lost 0 bases, and 13 bases stayed unmatched. The chain's CDR3 is CATQLAGGPGGSYNEQFF. DNA of the CDR3: TGTGCCACTCAATTAGCGGGAGGGCCGGGTGGCTCCTACAATGAGCAGTTCTTC.

In this sample, this clonotype turned up a few times. This chain uses TRBV5-1 with TRBJ2-3, with no clear D. Germline values: CDR1 SGHRS, CDR2 YFSETQ. The CDR3 length is 16 residues. V was trimmed by 1 base and J by 0 bases, leaving 12 bases between them. As DNA, the CDR3 is TGCGCCAGCAGCTTGTATCCCTTATCTAGCACAGATACGCAGTATTTT. Encoded protein: CASSLYPLSSTDTQYF. Filled out from reference TRBV5-1 and TRBJ2-3, the complete variable domain reads KAGVTQTPRYLIKTRGQQVTLSCSPISGHRSVSWYQQTPGQGLQFLFEYFSETQRNKGNFPGRFSGRQFSNSRSEMNVSTLELGDSALYLCASSLYPLSSTDTQYFGPGTRLTVL.

V and J are TRBV6-2 or TRBV6-3 and TRBJ2-2, with a weak D call TRBD2 (5 bases). Trimming cost V 2 bases and J 5 bases, with 9 bases left between them. This CDR3 spans 14 amino acids. The V gene's germline CDR1 is MNHEY and CDR2 SVGEGT. The CDR3 DNA is TGTGCCAGCAGTTACCAAGCGGAGACCGGGGAGCTGTTTTTT. Its translation: CASSYQAETGELFF.

This clonotype was counted between two and nine times. The chain uses TRBV6-1 and TRBJ2-3, with TRBD2 matching 11 bases. This CDR3 comprises 16 residues. V was clipped by 6 bases and J by 2 bases; unmatched bases: 7. Looked up from germline, CDR1 is MNHNS and CDR2 is SASEGT. The CDR3 bases are TGTGCCAGCAGCCCCAGACTAGCGGGATACACAGATACGCAGTATTTT. Its protein product is CASSPRLAGYTDTQYF.

The V and J genes are TRBV7-9 and TRBJ2-6, with D uncertain. The germline CDR1 and CDR2 sequences are SEHNR and FQNEAQ (reference sequence). Trimming took 0 bases from V and 2 from J, leaving 8 bases between them. This CDR3 comprises 16 residues. The CDR3 DNA follows: TGTGCCAGCAGCTTAGCCTCCCGTCCTGGGGCCAACGTCCTGACTTTC. Translation: CASSLASRPGANVLTF.

This clonotype came up a few times. The chain employs TRBV5-6 and TRBJ2-7; 9 bases are a match to TRBD2. Losses at the gene ends were 1 base for V and 5 bases for J; bases not matched to a gene: 13. The germline CDR1 and CDR2 sequences are SGHDT and YYEEEE. The CDR3 extends over 17 amino acids. The CDR3 protein is CASSLIGVAGVHDEQYF. DNA of the CDR3: TGTGCCAGCAGCTTGATTGGAGTAGCGGGAGTTCACGACGAGCAGTACTTC.

This chain links TRBV9 with TRBJ2-2; 9 nucleotides line up with TRBD2. CDR3 length equals 17 residues. J lost 4 bases, V lost 3 bases, and 10 bases had no gene match. Germline V gene sequence: CDR1 SGDLS, CDR2 YYNGEE. The CDR3 nucleotides are TGTGCCAGCAGCGCTGGTAGCGGGAGAAGACGCACCGGGGAGCTGTTTTTT. This encodes CASSAGSGRRRTGELFF.

This clonotype was observed at least ten times. This rearrangement joins TRBV10-3 to TRBJ2-5; 7 positions match TRBD2. The CDR3 extends over 14 amino acids. CDR1 is ENHRY and CDR2 is SYGVKD in the germline V gene. V lost 7 bases, J lost 4 bases, and 9 bases stayed unmatched. The CDR3 sequence: CAIKRDGGGETQYF. Here the CDR3 DNA reads TGTGCCATCAAGCGGGACGGAGGAGGAGAGACCCAGTACTTC.

For the CDR3, the DNA is TGCGCCAGCGAGACAAATCCTAGCACAGATACGCAGTATTTT. Protein sequence: CASETNPSTDTQYF. V is TRBV5-1 and J is TRBJ2-3; D call uncertain. The CDR3 is 14 residues long. Trimming removed 7 bases at V and 0 bases at J, with 12 bases between. CDR1 is SGHRS, CDR2 YFSETQ, per germline. Full variable domain (remainder filled in from reference TRBV5-1 and TRBJ2-3): KAGVTQTPRYLIKTRGQQVTLSCSPISGHRSVSWYQQTPGQGLQFLFEYFSETQRNKGNFPGRFSGRQFSNSRSEMNVSTLELGDSALYLCASETNPSTDTQYFGPGTRLTVL.

This clonotype has more than one count but fewer than ten. V is TRBV20-1 and J is TRBJ1-4; TRBD1 might be the D (5 bases). Germline lookup yields CDR1 DFQATT and CDR2 SNEGSKA (reference sequence). The CDR3 extends over 16 amino acids. V was clipped by 1 base and J by 0 bases, with 12 bases between them. CDR3 region: CSARVNTGPTNEKLFF. CDR3 DNA: TGCAGTGCTAGAGTCAATACAGGTCCAACTAATGAAAAACTGTTTTTT.

As regards this clonotype: This could be a read error, since a much larger clone is one nucleotide away. This chain links TRBV11-1 with TRBJ2-1; TRBD2 might be the D (5 bases). Germline CDR1 SGHAT, CDR2 FQDESV (reference sequence). The germline V and J ends were trimmed by 10 bases and 3 bases, with 10 bases remaining between them. The CDR3 length is 12 residues. The CDR3 protein is CANATSYNEQFF. In DNA, the CDR3 is TGTGCCAACGCTACTAGCTACAATGAGCAGTTCTTC. The entire variable domain, with the rest obtained from reference TRBV11-1 and TRBJ2-1, is as follows: EAEVAQSPRYKITEKSQAVAFWCDPISGHATLYWYRQILGQGPELLVQFQDESVVDDSQLPKDRFSAERLKGVDSTLKIQPAELGDSAMYLCANATSYNEQFFGPGTRLTVL.

V and J are TRBV12-3 or TRBV12-4 and TRBJ2-2, with D hard to call. V shed 8 bases and J shed 1 base, with 14 bases lying between them. This CDR3 has 15 amino acids. Here the CDR3 DNA reads TGTGCCAGCTTTATAAGTTGGGAGAACACCGGGGAGCTGTTTTTT. Protein: CASFISWENTGELFF.

The chain is built from TRBV19 and TRBJ2-7; 10 bases fit TRBD1. V trimming: 7 bases; J trimming: 5 bases; junction bases outside the gene matches: 8. CDR1 is LNHDA, CDR2 SQIVND, per germline (reference sequence). There are 14 residues in the CDR3. CDR3 sequence reads: CASTMGTGVNEQYF. CDR3 coding DNA: TGTGCCAGTACCATGGGGACAGGGGTCAACGAGCAGTACTTC.

This clonotype was recorded at least ten times. The chain employs TRBV4-1 and TRBJ2-1, with unresolved D. Per the germline V gene, CDR1 is MGHRA and CDR2 is YSYEKL. This CDR3 is built from 16 residues. V lost 4 bases to trimming and J lost 6 bases, with 19 bases between them. CDR3 sequence reads: CASSRLPQAIVNEQFF. The CDR3 DNA reads as TGCGCCAGCAGCCGGCTTCCACAAGCCATCGTCAATGAGCAGTTCTTC.

The chain couples TRBV2 to TRBJ1-1; D gene ambiguous. This CDR3 is 13 amino acids long. The V end lost 8 bases, the J end lost 3 bases, and 13 bases lay between the germline ends. The germline gives CDR1 SNHLY, CDR2 FYNNEI. CDR3 nucleotides: TGTGCCAGCTCCGACCCAGTGGACACTGAAGCTTTCTTT. Protein product: CASSDPVDTEAFF. The full variable domain, in which reference TRBV2 and TRBJ1-1 provide the parts outside the CDR3, is EPEVTQTPSHQVTQMGQEVILRCVPISNHLYFYWYRQILGQKVEFLVSFYNNEISEKSEIFDDQFSVERPDGSNFTLKIRSTKLEDSAMYFCASSDPVDTEAFFGQGTRLTVV.

This clonotype was recorded many times. This chain connects TRBV7-9 to TRBJ2-7; TRBD1 agrees at 9 bases. This CDR3 spans 15 amino acids. Losses at the gene ends were 5 bases for V and 2 bases for J; bases not matched to a gene: 7. Germline CDR1 SEHNR, CDR2 FQNEAQ (reference sequence). Written as DNA, the CDR3 is TGTGCCAGCAGCCTACGGACAGGGGCCACCTACGAGCAGTACTTC. Translated, it gives CASSLRTGATYEQYF.

The V and J genes are TRBV11-3 and TRBJ2-1; 8 nucleotides align to TRBD2. The ends lost 0 bases at V and 4 bases at J; junction bases unmatched: 5. CDR1 is SGHNT and CDR2 is YENEEA in the germline V gene. The CDR3 runs 16 residues. Here the CDR3 DNA reads TGTGCCAGCAGCTTAGATCCGGGAGGGTATTACAATGAGCAGTTCTTC. As protein: CASSLDPGGYYNEQFF.

The rearrangement uses TRBV29-1 and TRBJ2-3; 13 bases are shared with TRBD2. There are 17 residues in the CDR3. V lost 2 bases to trimming and J lost 2 bases; unmatched junction nucleotides: 7. Germline V gene data show CDR1 as SQVTM and CDR2 as ANQGSEA. The CDR3 sequence: CSVELLAGGPDTDTQYF. DNA of the CDR3: TGCAGCGTTGAATTACTAGCGGGAGGGCCCGACACAGATACGCAGTATTTT.

This clonotype has at least ten counts. This chain uses TRBV12-3 or TRBV12-4 with TRBJ2-7; 12 bases are shared with TRBD1. The CDR3 consists of 15 residues. V gave up 5 bases and J gave up 2 bases; unmatched junction bases: 4. This CDR3 reads CASSLRDRGPYEQYF. CDR3 coding DNA: TGTGCCAGCAGTCTCCGGGACAGGGGGCCCTACGAGCAGTACTTC.

The chain couples TRBV28 to TRBJ1-4; TRBD1 is a possible D gene (6 bases). From germline, CDR1 is MDHEN and CDR2 SYDVKM. This CDR3 is built from 14 residues. The V end lost 4 bases, the J end lost 7 bases, and 13 bases lay between the germline ends. CDR3 DNA sequence: TGTGCCAGCAGTTCGGGGGGGGCCCGTGAAAAACTGTTTTTT. Translated: CASSSGGAREKLFF.

This clonotype was counted only a few times. The chain joins TRBV24-1 to TRBJ2-2; a weak D match, TRBD1 (6 bases). Trimming pared 9 bases from V and 3 bases from J, leaving 25 bases between. CDR1 KGHDR and CDR2 SFDVKD come from the germline V gene. The CDR3 loop spans 18 amino acids. The CDR3 DNA follows: TGTGCCACCCGTGGTCATGTGGGCAGGGGCCAGGACACCGGGGAGCTGTTTTTT. Translation gives CATRGHVGRGQDTGELFF.

This clonotype has at least ten counts. The chain couples TRBV7-3 to TRBJ2-2; maybe TRBD1 (6 bases). Germline-derived CDR1 and CDR2 are SGHTA and FQGTGA. This CDR3 region has 16 residues. Trimming removed 7 bases at V and 5 bases at J, with 20 bases between. CDR3 nucleotides: TGTGCCAGCACCCCTTTCCTAGCACAGGGAACCGGGGAGCTGTTTTTT. This gives the protein CASTPFLAQGTGELFF. Together with reference TRBV7-3 and TRBJ2-2, the CDR3 gives the full variable domain: GAGVSQTPSNKVTEKGKYVELRCDPISGHTALYWYRQSLGQGPEFLIYFQGTGAADDSGLPNDRFFAVRPEGSVSTLKIQRTERGDSAVYLCASTPFLAQGTGELFFGEGSRLTVL.